This TCR beta chain was sequenced for a study of radiotherapy plus CTLA-4 blockade in lung cancer. Study-wide results and caveats: How blood T cell clones changed early, along with interferon-beta, reportedly forecast response best. Researchers report tumor-derived TCR clones expanding in blood after radiotherapy plus ipilimumab.

There are 14 residues in the CDR3. Germline CDR1 reads SGHAT; CDR2 reads FQNNGV. The V end was cut by 1 base, the J end by 9 bases, with 14 bases between. Remarks on this clone: Its antigen is not known.

Libraries were prepared by immunoSEQ multiplex PCR; TCRdb keeps only in-frame clonotypes and omits some of them. Among roughly 50,000 clones listed, more than 70% were seen once. Those patients who had chemo-refractory metastatic non-small-cell lung cancer were given focal radiation along with CTLA-4 blockade through ipilimumab. The sample was peripheral blood, taken from a patient treated with radiotherapy plus ipilimumab. The sequence was collected from a human donor with non-small cell lung cancer whose response to radiotherapy plus ipilimumab could not be evaluated. This chain connects TRBV11-2 to TRBJ2-3, with a weak D call TRBD2 (5 bases). The CDR3 protein is CASSLGGLSQTQYF. CDR3 sequence (DNA): TGTGCCAGCAGCTTAGGCGGACTGAGTCAGACGCAGTATTTT.